This paragraph reports one T cell receptor (beta chain). The source of the sample is a study of cytomegalovirus exposure and HLA in healthy donors. CDR3 length: 18 amino acids. Germline V lookup: CDR1 LNHDA, CDR2 SQIVND (reference sequence). V was clipped by 3 bases and J by 1 base, with 19 bases between them. Researchers ran the PCR with 60 Vbeta and 13 Jbeta primers. Clones were sequenced by immunoSEQ multiplex PCR, and TCRdb holds only the in-frame ones, with some missing. The sample holds more than 100,000 clones, around 74% seen once. Sequencing used PBMCs. The TCR was taken from a man aged 55 to 69 in good health and CMV-seropositive. The J gene is TRBJ2-4, the V gene TRBV19; possible D gene TRBD2, 6 bases. As DNA, the CDR3 is TGTGCCAGTAGTATTGGGAGGACACCCTGGGGGGCCAAAAACATTCAGTACTTC. Its translation is CASSIGRTPWGAKNIQYF.